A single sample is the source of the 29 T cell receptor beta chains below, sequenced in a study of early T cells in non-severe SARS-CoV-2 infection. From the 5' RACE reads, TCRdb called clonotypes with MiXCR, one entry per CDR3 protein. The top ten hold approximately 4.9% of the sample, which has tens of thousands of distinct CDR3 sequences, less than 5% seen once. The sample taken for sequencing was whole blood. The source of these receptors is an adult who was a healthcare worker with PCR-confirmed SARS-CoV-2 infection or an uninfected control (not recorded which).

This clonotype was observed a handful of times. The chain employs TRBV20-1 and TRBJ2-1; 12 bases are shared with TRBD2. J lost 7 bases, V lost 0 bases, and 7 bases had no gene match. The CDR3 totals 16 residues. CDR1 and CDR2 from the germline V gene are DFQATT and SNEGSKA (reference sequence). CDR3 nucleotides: TGCAGTGCTAGAGAGAAGCGGCTAGCGGGAGGGAATGAGCAGTTCTTC. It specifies CSAREKRLAGGNEQFF.

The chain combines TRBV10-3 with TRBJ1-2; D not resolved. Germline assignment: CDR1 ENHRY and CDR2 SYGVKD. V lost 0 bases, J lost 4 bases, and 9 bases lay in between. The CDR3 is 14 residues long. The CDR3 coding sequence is TGTGCCATCAGTGAGTCGAGGGCAGCCTATGGCTACACCTTC. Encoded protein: CAISESRAAYGYTF.

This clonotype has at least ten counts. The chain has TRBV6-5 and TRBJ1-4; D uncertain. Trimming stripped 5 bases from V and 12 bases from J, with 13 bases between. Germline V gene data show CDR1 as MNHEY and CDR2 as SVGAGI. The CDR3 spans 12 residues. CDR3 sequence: CASSEQGRELFF. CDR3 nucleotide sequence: TGTGCCAGCAGTGAGCAAGGGAGAGAACTGTTTTTT.

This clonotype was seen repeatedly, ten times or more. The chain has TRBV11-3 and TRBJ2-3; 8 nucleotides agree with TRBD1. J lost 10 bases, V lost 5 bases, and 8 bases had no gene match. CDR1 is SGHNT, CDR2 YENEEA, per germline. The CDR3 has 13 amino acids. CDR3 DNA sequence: TGTGCCAGCAGCCCAAAAGACAGGGGTTCGCAGTATTTT. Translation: CASSPKDRGSQYF.

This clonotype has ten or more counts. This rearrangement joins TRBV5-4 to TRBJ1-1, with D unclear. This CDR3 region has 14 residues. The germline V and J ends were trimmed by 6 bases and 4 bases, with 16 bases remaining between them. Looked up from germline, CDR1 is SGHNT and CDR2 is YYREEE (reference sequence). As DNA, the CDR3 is TGTGCCAGCACCCAAGGGTTTGGTGGCACTGAAGCTTTCTTT. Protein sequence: CASTQGFGGTEAFF.

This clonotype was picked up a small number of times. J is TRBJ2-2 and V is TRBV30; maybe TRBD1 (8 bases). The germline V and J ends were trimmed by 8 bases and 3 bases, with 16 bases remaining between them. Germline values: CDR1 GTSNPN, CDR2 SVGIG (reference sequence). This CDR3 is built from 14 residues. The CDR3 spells CALNRGGDTGELFF. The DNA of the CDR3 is TGTGCCCTCAACAGGGGGGGCGACACCGGGGAGCTGTTTTTT.

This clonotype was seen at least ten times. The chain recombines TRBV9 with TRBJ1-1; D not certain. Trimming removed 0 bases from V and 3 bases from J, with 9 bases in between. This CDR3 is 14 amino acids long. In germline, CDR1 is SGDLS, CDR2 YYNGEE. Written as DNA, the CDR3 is TGTGCCAGCAGCGTAGCTGACGCGGACACTGAAGCTTTCTTT. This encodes CASSVADADTEAFF.

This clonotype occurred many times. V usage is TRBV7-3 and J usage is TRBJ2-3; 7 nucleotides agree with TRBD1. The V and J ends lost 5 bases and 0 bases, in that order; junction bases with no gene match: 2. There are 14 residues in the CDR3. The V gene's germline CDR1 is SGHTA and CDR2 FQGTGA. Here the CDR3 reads CASSIQGSTDTQYF. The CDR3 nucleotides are TGTGCCAGCAGCATACAGGGGAGCACAGATACGCAGTATTTT.

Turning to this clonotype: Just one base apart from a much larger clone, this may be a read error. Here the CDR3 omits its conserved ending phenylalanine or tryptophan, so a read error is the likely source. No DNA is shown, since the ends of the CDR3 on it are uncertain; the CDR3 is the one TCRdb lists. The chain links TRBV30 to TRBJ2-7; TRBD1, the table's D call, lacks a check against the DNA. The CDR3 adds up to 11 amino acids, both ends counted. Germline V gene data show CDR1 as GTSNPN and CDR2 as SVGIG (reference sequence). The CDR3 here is CAWSDNRGEDS.

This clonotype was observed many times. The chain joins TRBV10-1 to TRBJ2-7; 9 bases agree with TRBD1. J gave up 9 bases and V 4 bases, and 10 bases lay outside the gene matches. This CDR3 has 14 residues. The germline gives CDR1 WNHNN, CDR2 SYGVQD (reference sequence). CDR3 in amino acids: CASSVGTGPLSQYF. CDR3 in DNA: TGCGCCAGCAGTGTAGGGACAGGGCCCCTTTCGCAGTACTTC.

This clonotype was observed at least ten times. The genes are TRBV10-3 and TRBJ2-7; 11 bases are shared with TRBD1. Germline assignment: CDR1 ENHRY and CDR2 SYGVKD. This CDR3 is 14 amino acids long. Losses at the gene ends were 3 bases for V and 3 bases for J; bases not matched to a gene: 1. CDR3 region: CAISDGTGGYEQYF. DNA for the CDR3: TGTGCCATCAGTGACGGGACAGGGGGCTACGAGCAGTACTTC.

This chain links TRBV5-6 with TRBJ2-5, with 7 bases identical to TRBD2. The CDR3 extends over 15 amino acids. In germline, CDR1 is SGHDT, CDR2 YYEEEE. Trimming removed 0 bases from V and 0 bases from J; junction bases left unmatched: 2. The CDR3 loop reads CASSLVGTNQETQYF. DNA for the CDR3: TGTGCCAGCAGCTTGGTAGGGACTAACCAAGAGACCCAGTACTTC.

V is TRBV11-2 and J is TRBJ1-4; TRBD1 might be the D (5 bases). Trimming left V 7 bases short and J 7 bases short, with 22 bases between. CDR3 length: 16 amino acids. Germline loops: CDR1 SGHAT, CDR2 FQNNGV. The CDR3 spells CASNHGTGTSGEKLFF. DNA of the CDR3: TGTGCCAGCAACCACGGAACCGGGACTTCGGGTGAAAAACTGTTTTTT. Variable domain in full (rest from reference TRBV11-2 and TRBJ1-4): EAGVAQSPRYKIIEKRQSVAFWCNPISGHATLYWYQQILGQGPKLLIQFQNNGVVDDSQLPKDRFSAERLKGVDSTLKIQPAKLEDSAVYLCASNHGTGTSGEKLFFGSGTQLSVL.

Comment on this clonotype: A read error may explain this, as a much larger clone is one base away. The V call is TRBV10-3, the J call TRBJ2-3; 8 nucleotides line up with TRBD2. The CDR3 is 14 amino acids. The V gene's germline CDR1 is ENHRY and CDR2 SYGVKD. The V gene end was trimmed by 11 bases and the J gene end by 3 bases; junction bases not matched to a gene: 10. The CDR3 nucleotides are TGTGCCCTCCGACCAGCGGGGGAGACAGATACGCAGTATTTT. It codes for CALRPAGETDTQYF.

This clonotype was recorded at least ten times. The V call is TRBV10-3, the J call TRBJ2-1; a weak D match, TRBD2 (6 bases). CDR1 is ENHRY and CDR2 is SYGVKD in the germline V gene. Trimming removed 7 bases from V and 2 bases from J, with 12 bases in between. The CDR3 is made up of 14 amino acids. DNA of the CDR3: TGTGCCATCAAGCTTGGGGAGGCCTACAATGAGCAGTTCTTC. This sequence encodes CAIKLGEAYNEQFF.

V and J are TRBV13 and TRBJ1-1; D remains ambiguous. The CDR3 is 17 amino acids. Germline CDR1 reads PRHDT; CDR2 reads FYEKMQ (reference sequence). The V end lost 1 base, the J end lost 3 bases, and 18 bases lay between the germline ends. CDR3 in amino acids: CASSLEGLGSVDTEAFF. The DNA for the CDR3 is TGTGCCAGCAGCTTAGAAGGATTAGGGTCCGTCGACACTGAAGCTTTCTTT. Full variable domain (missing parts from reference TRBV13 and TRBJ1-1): AAGVIQSPRHLIKEKRETATLKCYPIPRHDTVYWYQQGPGQDPQFLISFYEKMQSDKGSIPDRFSAQQFSDYHSELNMSSLELGDSALYFCASSLEGLGSVDTEAFFGQGTRLTVV.

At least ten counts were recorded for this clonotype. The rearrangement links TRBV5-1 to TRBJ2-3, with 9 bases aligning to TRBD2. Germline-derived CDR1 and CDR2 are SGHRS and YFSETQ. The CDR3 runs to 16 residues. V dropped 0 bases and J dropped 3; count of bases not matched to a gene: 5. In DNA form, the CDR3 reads TGCGCCAGCAGCTTGGCCCCAGCGGGGGGAACAGATACGCAGTATTTT. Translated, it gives CASSLAPAGGTDTQYF.

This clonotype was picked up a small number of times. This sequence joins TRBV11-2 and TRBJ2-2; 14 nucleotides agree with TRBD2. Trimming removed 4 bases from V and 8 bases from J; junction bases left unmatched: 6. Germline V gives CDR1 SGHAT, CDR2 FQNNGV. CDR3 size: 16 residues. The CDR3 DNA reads TGTGCCAGCAGCTCCTTGGGGACTAGCGGGAGAGGGGAGCTGTTTTTT. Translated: CASSSLGTSGRGELFF.

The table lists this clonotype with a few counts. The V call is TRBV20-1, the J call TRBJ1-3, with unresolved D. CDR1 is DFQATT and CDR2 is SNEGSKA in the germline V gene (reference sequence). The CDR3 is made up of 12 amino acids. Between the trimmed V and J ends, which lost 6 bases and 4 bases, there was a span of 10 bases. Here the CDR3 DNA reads TGCAGTGCCTCTGGCCCCGGAAACACCATATATTTT. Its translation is CSASGPGNTIYF.

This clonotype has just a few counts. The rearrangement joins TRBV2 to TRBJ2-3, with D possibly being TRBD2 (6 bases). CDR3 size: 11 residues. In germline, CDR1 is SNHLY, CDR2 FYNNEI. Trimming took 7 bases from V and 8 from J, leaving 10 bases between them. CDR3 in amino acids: CASTEGGTQYF. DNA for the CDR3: TGTGCCAGCACCGAGGGAGGTACGCAGTATTTT.

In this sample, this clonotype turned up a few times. The DNA of the CDR3 is TGTGCCAGCAGCGTAGGTCGGATGACAGAGCAGTTCTTC. This gives the protein CASSVGRMTEQFF. V is TRBV9 and J is TRBJ2-1; D is unclear. V lost 0 bases and J lost 10, with 11 bases in between. Germline lookup yields CDR1 SGDLS and CDR2 YYNGEE. The CDR3 has 13 residues.

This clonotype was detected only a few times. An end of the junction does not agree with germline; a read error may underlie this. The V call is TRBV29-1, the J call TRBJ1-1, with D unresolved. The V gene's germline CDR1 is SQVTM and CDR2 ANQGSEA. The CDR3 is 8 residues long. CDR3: CSVEDRDF. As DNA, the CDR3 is TGCAGCGTTGAAGATCGGGACTTT.

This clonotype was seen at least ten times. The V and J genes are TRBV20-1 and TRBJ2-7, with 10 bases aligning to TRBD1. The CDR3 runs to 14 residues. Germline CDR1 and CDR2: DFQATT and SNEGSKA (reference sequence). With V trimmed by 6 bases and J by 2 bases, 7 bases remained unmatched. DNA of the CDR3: TGCAGTGCCATCCCGGGACAGGGGACCTACGAGCAGTACTTC. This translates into CSAIPGQGTYEQYF.

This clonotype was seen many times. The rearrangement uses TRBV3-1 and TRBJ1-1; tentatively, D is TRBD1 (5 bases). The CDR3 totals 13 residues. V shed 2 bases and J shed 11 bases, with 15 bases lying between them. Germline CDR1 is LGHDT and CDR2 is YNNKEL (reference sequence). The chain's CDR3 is CASSQRGGEAAFF. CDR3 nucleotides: TGTGCCAGCAGCCAAAGGGGCGGGGAAGCGGCTTTCTTT.

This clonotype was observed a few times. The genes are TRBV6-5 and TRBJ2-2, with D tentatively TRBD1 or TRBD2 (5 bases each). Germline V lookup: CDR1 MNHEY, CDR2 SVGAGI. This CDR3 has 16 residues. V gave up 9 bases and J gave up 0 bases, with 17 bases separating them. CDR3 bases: TGTGCCAGTCACTCGGGGCCAACTCCGAACACCGGGGAGCTGTTTTTT. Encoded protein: CASHSGPTPNTGELFF.

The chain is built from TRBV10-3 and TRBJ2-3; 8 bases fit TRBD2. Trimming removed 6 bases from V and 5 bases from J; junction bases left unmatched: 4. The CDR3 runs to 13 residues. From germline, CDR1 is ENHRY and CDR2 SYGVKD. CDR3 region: CAISREGKDTQYF. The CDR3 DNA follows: TGTGCCATCAGCCGGGAGGGGAAAGATACGCAGTATTTT.

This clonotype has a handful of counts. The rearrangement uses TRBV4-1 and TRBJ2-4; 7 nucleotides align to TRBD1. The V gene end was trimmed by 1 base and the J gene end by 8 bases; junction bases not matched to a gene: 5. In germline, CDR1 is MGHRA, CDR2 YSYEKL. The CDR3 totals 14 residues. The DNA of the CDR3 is TGCGCCAGCAGCCAAGTAGGGGGCCGCTACATTCAGTACTTC. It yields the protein CASSQVGGRYIQYF.

CDR3 nucleotide sequence: TGTGCCAGCAGTCCCCCCCGCCCAGGGTGGTTAGAAACCGGGGAGCTGTTTTTT. Translation: CASSPPRPGWLETGELFF. This chain connects TRBV27 to TRBJ2-2, with a possible D match to TRBD1 (5 bases). The CDR3 sequence is 18 residues long. Germline V gives CDR1 MNHEY, CDR2 SMNVEV (reference sequence). The V end lost 5 bases, the J end lost 5 bases, and 24 bases lay between the germline ends.

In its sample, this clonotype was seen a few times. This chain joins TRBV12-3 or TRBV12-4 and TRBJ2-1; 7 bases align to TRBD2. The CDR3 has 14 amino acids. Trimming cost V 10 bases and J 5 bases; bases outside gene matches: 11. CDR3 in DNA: TGTGCCACCTCCGCGGGAGAACCAAACAATGAGCAGTTCTTC. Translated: CATSAGEPNNEQFF.